This T cell receptor beta chain comes out of a study of follicular helper T cells after annual influenza vaccination. As for time point: 2014-2015 season, pre-vaccination. TCRdb's table, derived via immunoSEQ multiplex PCR, lists solely in-frame clones and lacks some. The table has roughly 10,000 clones, more than 65% seen once. From germline, CDR1 is MDHEN and CDR2 SYDVKM. The CDR3 runs 13 residues. Trimming cost V 9 bases and J 1 base, with 10 bases left between them. The TCR was taken from an adult who received the influenza vaccine. This chain uses TRBV28 with TRBJ1-5; D is ambiguous. Sequencing used CXCR5- memory CD4+ T cells sorted from blood, obtained on the day of influenza vaccination. The CDR3 here is CASFRKSNQPQHF. In DNA form, the CDR3 reads TGTGCCAGTTTTCGTAAGAGCAATCAGCCCCAGCATTTT.